These 3 T cell receptor beta chains came from one sample sequenced in a study of T cell repertoires in cytomegalovirus infection (dated by TCRdb to the late 2010s). TCRdb records Illumina HiSeq 1500 as the sequencer. TCRdb passed the public sequencing reads through fastp at Q25 and MiXCR, retaining productive beta sequences. CDR3 protein duplicates are merged, each entry listing the most common genes and DNA. For this sample the table gives 900,000 to 950,000 distinct CDR3 sequences, of which approximately 31% were detected only once. The top ten hold roughly 13% of the sample. This specimen's treatment or condition label, interpreted: in vitro stimulation with specific CMV peptide epitopes to enrich CMV-specific T cells. The antigens for these receptors are not known. The sequencing used cultured CD8+ T cells from PBMCs, collected from culture after CMV antigen stimulation. The receptors shown here come from a human donor in good health (CMV status not recorded). Some clones in this sample may be carry-over from other donors' samples.

The chain links TRBV27 to TRBJ2-3; D is possibly TRBD1 or TRBD2 (5 bases each). There are 16 residues in the CDR3. Germline CDR1 reads MNHEY; CDR2 reads SMNVEV (reference sequence). V lost 2 bases to trimming and J lost 0 bases, with 12 bases between them. The CDR3 spells CASSLGRGPSTDTQYF. As DNA, the CDR3 is TGTGCCAGCAGTTTAGGTCGGGGCCCTAGCACAGATACGCAGTATTTT.

This clonotype has ten or more counts. The chain combines TRBV12-3 or TRBV12-4 with TRBJ1-6; 8 nucleotides line up with TRBD1. This CDR3 is built from 14 residues. The trim removed 5 bases at V and 5 bases at J, leaving 2 bases unmatched. The CDR3: CASSLGQDNSPLHF. The CDR3 DNA reads TGTGCCAGCAGTCTGGGACAGGATAATTCACCCCTCCACTTT.

This clonotype came up a few times. The J gene is TRBJ1-2, the V gene TRBV7-9, with 8 bases identical to TRBD1. Trimming at V came to 3 bases and at J to 5 bases, leaving 8 bases not matched to a gene. The CDR3 length is 15 residues. The germline gives CDR1 SEHNR, CDR2 FQNEAQ (reference sequence). The CDR3 DNA sequence: TGTGCCAGCAGCTTGGGACAGGCCCCCCCTTATGGCTACACCTTC. This encodes CASSLGQAPPYGYTF.